One and the same sample provided the 22 T cell receptor beta chains below, sequenced in a study of human T cells and chemical hapten exposure. TCRdb reprocessed the RACE reads with MiXCR, giving one entry per CDR3 protein. The data show approximately 60,000 distinct CDR3 sequences, with approximately 10% seen just once and 3% to 4.5% held by the top ten. Time point indicated: pre-sensitization, week 0. The sample's treatment: therapeutic diphenylcyclopropenone sensitization with weekly scalp DPC. Specimen: whole blood, collected in connection with sensitization to the hapten diphenylcyclopropenone (DPC). Receptor source: a middle-aged woman with alopecia areata. Some clones in this sample may be carry-over from other donors' samples.

A few counts support this clonotype. J is TRBJ2-2 and V is TRBV7-2; 7 bases are a match to TRBD2. CDR1 SGHTA and CDR2 FQGNSA come from the germline V gene. The CDR3 loop spans 17 amino acids. Unmatched junction bases numbered 19, after V lost 5 bases and J lost 10 bases. The CDR3 DNA is TGTGCCAGCAGCACCGAACTAGCGACAACGGTGGGGTCGGAGCTGTTTTTT. This encodes CASSTELATTVGSELFF.

This clonotype has a count of ten or more. CDR3 sequence (DNA): TGTGCCAGCAGGGACAGGGTTTGGGAAGAGACCCAGTACTTC. Translating gives CASRDRVWEETQYF. V usage is TRBV6-1 and J usage is TRBJ2-5, with 8 bases that match TRBD1. With V trimmed by 6 bases and J by 3 bases, 6 bases remained unmatched. CDR1 and CDR2 from the germline V gene are MNHNS and SASEGT. The CDR3 runs to 14 residues.

This clonotype was counted only a few times. The V and J genes are TRBV30 and TRBJ2-1, with unresolved D. CDR1 is GTSNPN, CDR2 SVGIG, per germline (reference sequence). The CDR3 contains 13 residues. The ends were cut back, 1 base at V and 9 bases at J, with 13 bases in the middle. The CDR3 DNA is TGTGCCTGGAGTGACGAACGACTCCGTGAGCAGTTCTTC. Its protein product is CAWSDERLREQFF.

The V call is TRBV7-2, the J call TRBJ2-7, with 8 bases that match TRBD1. This CDR3 has 15 amino acids. Trimming cost V 2 bases and J 3 bases; bases outside gene matches: 6. The germline V gene encodes CDR1 SGHTA and CDR2 FQGNSA. In DNA form, the CDR3 reads TGTGCCAGCAGCTTACCCCGCAGGGGGCTCTACGAGCAGTACTTC. Its protein is CASSLPRRGLYEQYF.

This clonotype was detected many times. The CDR3 DNA reads as TGTGCCAGCAGCTTAGGACGGGGGAACGAGCAGTACTTC. It encodes CASSLGRGNEQYF. The rearrangement links TRBV7-2 to TRBJ2-7; weak D call: TRBD2 (6 bases). The V and J ends lost 1 base and 5 bases respectively, with 9 bases between them. Germline loops: CDR1 SGHTA, CDR2 FQGNSA. The CDR3 covers 13 residues.

This clonotype was detected many times. V usage is TRBV12-3 or TRBV12-4 and J usage is TRBJ1-1, with a tentative D call TRBD1 (6 bases). The V gene lost 0 bases and the J gene lost 4 bases, with 15 bases spanning the gap. This CDR3 comprises 16 residues. CDR3 in amino acids: CASSLAAGALVTEAFF. The CDR3 nucleotides read TGTGCCAGCAGTTTAGCGGCAGGGGCCTTGGTCACTGAAGCTTTCTTT.

DNA of the CDR3: TGTGCCAGCAGCCAAGTTTCTGGGAGTTTGAATAGCAATCAGCCCCAGCATTTT. This encodes CASSQVSGSLNSNQPQHF. V gene TRBV14 combines with J gene TRBJ1-5, with D uncertain. The germline V and J ends were trimmed by 1 base and 0 bases, with 16 bases remaining between them. This CDR3 spans 18 amino acids. Germline assignment: CDR1 SGHDN and CDR2 FVKESK.

This chain connects TRBV5-1 to TRBJ1-4; the match to TRBD1 covers 9 bases. The junction had 8 bases not matched to a gene; V was cut back by 4 bases and J by 7 bases. There are 15 residues in the CDR3. The germline V gene has CDR1 SGHRS and CDR2 YFSETQ. The DNA for the CDR3 is TGCGCCAGCAGCCGGGACAGGGCGGTTGGTGAAAAACTGTTTTTT. It yields the protein CASSRDRAVGEKLFF.

Ten or more counts support this clonotype. The chain carries TRBV18 and TRBJ1-5, with TRBD1 as a possible D gene (5 bases). CDR3 length: 16 residues. Germline CDR1 reads KGHSH; CDR2 reads LQKENI. V was shortened by 2 bases and J by 7 bases, with 18 bases between the two germline ends. For the CDR3, the DNA is TGTGCCAGCTCACCAATGGGACGAGCCGGGGGACAGCCCCAGCATTTT. It encodes CASSPMGRAGGQPQHF.

This clonotype was counted at least ten times. The chain has TRBV7-8 and TRBJ2-3; 10 nucleotides match TRBD2. Trimming removed 2 bases from V and 0 bases from J; junction bases left unmatched: 2. The CDR3 consists of 16 residues. Germline V gene lookup returns CDR1 SGHVS and CDR2 FQNEAQ. CDR3 DNA sequence: TGTGCCAGCAGCTTACTAGCGGGAGCTAGCACAGATACGCAGTATTTT. Its protein is CASSLLAGASTDTQYF.

This clonotype was seen ten or more times. In DNA form, the CDR3 reads TGTGCCAGCGGTTCCCCAGGGCAGCCGTCCTACGAGCAGTACTTC. Translating it yields CASGSPGQPSYEQYF. This chain joins TRBV28 and TRBJ2-7; tentatively, D is TRBD1 (5 bases). With 8 bases removed from V and 1 base from J, the gap between germline ends came to 18 bases. Looked up from germline, CDR1 is MDHEN and CDR2 is SYDVKM. CDR3 length: 15 amino acids.

The rearrangement links TRBV4-2 to TRBJ2-5; D is perhaps TRBD2 (5 bases). V was pared by 4 bases and J by 5 bases, with 14 bases between. Germline CDR1 and CDR2: LGHNA and YNFKEQ. The CDR3 sequence is 14 residues long. CDR3: CASSLTGLGETQYF. CDR3 nucleotide sequence: TGTGCCAGCAGCCTGACCGGACTGGGCGAGACCCAGTACTTC.

The V call is TRBV7-6, the J call TRBJ2-3, with D perhaps matching TRBD2 (7 bases). The CDR3 has 15 amino acids. Germline assignment: CDR1 SGHVS and CDR2 FNYEAQ. The V and J ends lost 1 base and 5 bases respectively, with 13 bases between them. CDR3: CASSLGGLGGDTQYF. The CDR3 DNA follows: TGTGCCAGCAGCTTAGGTGGACTAGGGGGAGATACGCAGTATTTT.

Ten or more counts support this clonotype. The CDR3: CASSGTGLYGYTF. The CDR3 region has the DNA TGTGCCAGCAGTGGGACAGGGCTCTATGGCTACACCTTC. The chain joins TRBV6-2 or TRBV6-3 to TRBJ1-2; 9 bases match TRBD1. This CDR3 has 13 residues. The V gene's germline CDR1 is MNHEY and CDR2 SVGEGT. J lost 4 bases, V lost 5 bases, and 2 bases had no gene match.

V is TRBV3-1 and J is TRBJ1-2; 7 nucleotides agree with TRBD1. After removal of 1 base from V and 13 bases from J, the junction contained 9 bases not matched to a gene. From germline, CDR1 is LGHDT and CDR2 YNNKEL (reference sequence). There are 13 residues in the CDR3. The CDR3 bases are TGTGCCAGCAGCCAAGCGGCCAGGGGGGCTCGCACCTTC. The encoded protein is CASSQAARGARTF.

This clonotype was picked up many times. The V and J genes are TRBV7-9 and TRBJ1-2; the D is unclear. V dropped 5 bases and J dropped 8 bases, with 15 bases sitting between them. Germline CDR1 is SEHNR and CDR2 is FQNEAQ (reference sequence). The CDR3 loop spans 13 amino acids. The DNA for the CDR3 is TGTGCCAGCAGCCCAGGCGGGGTAGGCGGCTACACCTTC. This codes for CASSPGGVGGYTF.

The chain employs TRBV28 and TRBJ2-5; weak D call: TRBD2 (6 bases). Trimming removed 7 bases at V and 5 bases at J, with 11 bases between. The CDR3 has 12 residues. Germline lookup yields CDR1 MDHEN and CDR2 SYDVKM. The CDR3 loop is CASTPGSETQYF. Here the CDR3 DNA reads TGTGCCAGCACCCCCGGGAGTGAGACCCAGTACTTC.

This clonotype was picked up many times. The chain couples TRBV9 to TRBJ1-2; a possible D gene is TRBD1 (6 bases). V was pared by 3 bases and J by 4 bases, with 13 bases between. This CDR3 has 14 residues. Germline V gene sequence: CDR1 SGDLS, CDR2 YYNGEE. Here the CDR3 reads CASSAGTPVYGYTF. The CDR3 DNA is TGTGCCAGCAGCGCAGGGACACCCGTCTATGGCTACACCTTC.

The chain uses TRBV20-1 and TRBJ1-4, with TRBD1 as a possible D gene (6 bases). The CDR3 contains 15 residues. The V end lost 4 bases, the J end lost 4 bases, and 16 bases lay between the germline ends. Germline lookup yields CDR1 DFQATT and CDR2 SNEGSKA (reference sequence). Here the CDR3 reads CSAKHRQVINEKLFF. The CDR3 bases are TGCAGTGCTAAACACCGACAGGTCATTAATGAAAAACTGTTTTTT.

This clonotype was seen at least ten times. The V gene is TRBV20-1, the J gene TRBJ2-5, with D tentatively TRBD2 (6 bases). The CDR3 runs 13 residues. V was cut by 3 bases and J by 5 bases, with 13 bases left in between. CDR1 DFQATT and CDR2 SNEGSKA come from the germline V gene (reference sequence). The CDR3: CSARLVREETQYF. As DNA, the CDR3 is TGCAGTGCTAGGTTGGTTCGGGAGGAGACCCAGTACTTC.

The rearrangement uses TRBV6-4 and TRBJ2-2; 12 bases map to TRBD1. CDR1 is MRHNA and CDR2 is SNTAGT in the germline V gene. The CDR3 extends over 16 amino acids. The V and J ends lost 0 bases and 4 bases, in that order; junction bases with no gene match: 0. This chain's CDR3 is CASSDSGQGATGELFF. The DNA of the CDR3 is TGTGCCAGCAGTGACTCGGGACAGGGGGCCACCGGGGAGCTGTTTTTT.

The chain links TRBV7-2 to TRBJ1-2; D not resolved. Trimming left V 3 bases short and J 6 bases short, with 11 bases between. Germline values: CDR1 SGHTA, CDR2 FQGNSA. This CDR3 has 13 residues. The CDR3 spells CASSLIVGDGYTF. The CDR3, as DNA: TGTGCCAGCAGCTTGATAGTTGGGGATGGCTACACCTTC. The full variable domain, its missing parts supplied by reference TRBV7-2 and TRBJ1-2, is GAGVSQSPSNKVTEKGKDVELRCDPISGHTALYWYRQSLGQGLEFLIYFQGNSAPDKSGLPSDRFSAERTGGSVSTLTIQRTQQEDSAVYLCASSLIVGDGYTFGSGTRLTVV.